This TCR beta chain was obtained from a study of blood T cell repertoires in COVID-19 (dated by TCRdb to 2018 to 2021). For the study in its entirety: Samples covering the acute and convalescent phases of COVID-19 were provided by collaborators in the United States, Italy and Spain. HLA class I and class II types, where available, came from metadata supplied by the sample provider rather than from assay-based typing. The prospective study material was composed of cDNA or gDNA derived from T cells, B-cell-depleted T cells, or PBMCs. Nearly every sample came with metadata listing a de-identified subject ID, COVID-19 status, age in years and sex. The samples were drawn from the first 160 participants of the ongoing ImmuneRACE study and from more than 1,000 subjects provided by 6 global collaborators. The dataset comprised deeply sampled blood TCRbeta repertoires from subjects exposed to, actively infected with, or recovered from COVID-19. The repertoires were made available in a free public database intended to serve as a resource for research on the immune response to SARS-CoV-2. The investigation overall reported the following: How much clinical and demographic metadata was included differed by source and by participant, and the metadata was provided uncurated.

In the germline V gene, CDR1 corresponds to MNHEY and CDR2 to SVGAGI. The CDR3 runs 15 residues from the cysteine to the phenylalanine. Of all the DNA, just the CDR3 is kept, 45 bases in frame from base 1. Trimming accounts for 7 bases at V and 5 bases at J, while the number of junction bases matched to no gene is 8. A word on this clone: Which antigen it targets is not known. No much larger clone is present one base from it, and per-base qualities are unavailable.

The immunoSEQ Assay, a bias-controlled multiplex PCR, was used to amplify TCRbeta CDR3 regions from genomic DNA. On the study's bioinformatics: Nucleated cell counts per sample were estimated from amplification of reference gene primers within the assay. To quantify the absolute abundance of each unique TCRbeta CDR3 rearrangement, sequence reads were collapsed and filtered. For each sample, productive Simpson clonality was calculated as the square root of Simpson's diversity index over productive rearrangements. TCRdb carries this immuneACCESS record with in-frame sequences only. Its versions omit some clonotypes, under half of them owing to an unresolved V gene in the studies checked, with the rest unexplained. Clonal size and the V and J genes are those of that table, whereas D and trimming came from the DNA. The sample profile shows some 70,000 clones; around 86% of them were found once. About 6.6% of the sample belongs to the ten largest clones.

The collaborating institutions used their own protocols to collect whole blood in K2EDTA tubes. For TCRbeta analysis, collaborators shipped samples as frozen whole blood, isolated PBMCs, or DNA extracted from either of those sample types. Recombination connected TRBV6-5 to TRBJ2-5, with 12 central nucleotides matching TRBD2. Sequencing used peripheral blood. This receptor was taken from a man aged 45-65 years with active COVID-19. The bases are TGTGCCAGCATGGTGACTAGCGGGAGTTGGGAGACCCAGTACTTC. Its protein reads: CASMVTSGSWETQYF.